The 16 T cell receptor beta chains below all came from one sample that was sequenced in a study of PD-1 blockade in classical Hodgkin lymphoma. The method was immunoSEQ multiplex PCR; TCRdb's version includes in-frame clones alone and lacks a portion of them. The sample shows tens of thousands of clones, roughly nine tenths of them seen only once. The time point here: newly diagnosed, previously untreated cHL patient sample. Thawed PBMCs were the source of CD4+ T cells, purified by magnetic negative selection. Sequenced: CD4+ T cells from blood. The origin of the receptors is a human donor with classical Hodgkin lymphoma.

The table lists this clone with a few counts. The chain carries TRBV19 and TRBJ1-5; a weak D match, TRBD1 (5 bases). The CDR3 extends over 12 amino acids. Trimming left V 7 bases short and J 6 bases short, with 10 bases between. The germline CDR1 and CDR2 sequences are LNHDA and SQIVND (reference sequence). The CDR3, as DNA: TGTGCCAGTACCCGGGGGGGTCAGCCCCAGCATTTT. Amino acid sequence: CASTRGGQPQHF.

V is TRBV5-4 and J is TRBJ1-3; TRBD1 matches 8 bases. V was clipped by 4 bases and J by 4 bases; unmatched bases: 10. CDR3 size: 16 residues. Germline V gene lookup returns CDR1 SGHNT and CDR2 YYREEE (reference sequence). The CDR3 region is CASSPDRVVPGNTIYF. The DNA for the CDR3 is TGTGCCAGCAGCCCGGACAGGGTCGTGCCAGGAAACACCATATATTTT.

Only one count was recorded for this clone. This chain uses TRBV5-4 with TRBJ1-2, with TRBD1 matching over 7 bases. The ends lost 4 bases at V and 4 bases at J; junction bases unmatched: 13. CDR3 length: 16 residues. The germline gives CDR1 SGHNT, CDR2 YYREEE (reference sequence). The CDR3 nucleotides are TGTGCCAGCAGCCTAACAACCGGGACAGATACCTATGGCTACACCTTC. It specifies CASSLTTGTDTYGYTF.

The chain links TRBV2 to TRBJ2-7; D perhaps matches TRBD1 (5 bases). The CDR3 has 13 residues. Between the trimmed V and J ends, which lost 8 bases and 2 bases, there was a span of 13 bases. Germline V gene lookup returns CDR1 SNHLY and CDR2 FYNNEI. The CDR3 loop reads CASQQEGTYEQYF. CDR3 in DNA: TGTGCCAGCCAACAGGAAGGGACCTACGAGCAGTACTTC. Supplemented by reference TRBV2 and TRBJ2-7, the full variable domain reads EPEVTQTPSHQVTQMGQEVILRCVPISNHLYFYWYRQILGQKVEFLVSFYNNEISEKSEIFDDQFSVERPDGSNFTLKIRSTKLEDSAMYFCASQQEGTYEQYFGPGTRLTVT.

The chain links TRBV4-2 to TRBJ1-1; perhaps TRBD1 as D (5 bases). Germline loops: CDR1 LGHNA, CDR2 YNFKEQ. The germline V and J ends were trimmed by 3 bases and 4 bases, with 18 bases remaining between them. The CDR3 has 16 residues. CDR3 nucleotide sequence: TGTGCCAGCAGCCACCCGGGGCCACTTACAGGCACTGAAGCTTTCTTT. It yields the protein CASSHPGPLTGTEAFF.

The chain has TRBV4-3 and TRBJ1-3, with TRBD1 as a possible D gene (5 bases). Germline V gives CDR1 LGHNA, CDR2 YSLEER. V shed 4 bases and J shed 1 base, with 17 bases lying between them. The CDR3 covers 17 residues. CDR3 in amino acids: CASSLSGAVSSGNTIYF. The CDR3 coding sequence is TGCGCCAGCAGCCTCAGCGGGGCCGTATCATCTGGAAACACCATATATTTT.

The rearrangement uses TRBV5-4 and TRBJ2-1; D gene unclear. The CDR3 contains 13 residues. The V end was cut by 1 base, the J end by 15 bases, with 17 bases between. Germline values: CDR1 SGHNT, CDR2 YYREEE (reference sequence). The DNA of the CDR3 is TGTGCCAGCAGCTTGCCAGGCCCCCTTGGTCTGTTCTTC. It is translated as CASSLPGPLGLFF.

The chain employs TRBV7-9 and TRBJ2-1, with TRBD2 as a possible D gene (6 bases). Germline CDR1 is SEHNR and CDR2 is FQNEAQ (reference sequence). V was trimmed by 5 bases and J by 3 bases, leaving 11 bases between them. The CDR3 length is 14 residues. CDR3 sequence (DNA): TGTGCCAGCAGCCCGACTAGAAGCTACAATGAGCAGTTCTTC. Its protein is CASSPTRSYNEQFF.

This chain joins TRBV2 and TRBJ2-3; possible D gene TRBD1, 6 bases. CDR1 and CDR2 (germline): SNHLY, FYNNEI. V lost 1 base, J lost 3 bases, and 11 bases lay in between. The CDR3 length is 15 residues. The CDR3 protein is CASSEEQGGTDTQYF. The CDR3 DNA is TGTGCCAGCAGTGAAGAACAGGGTGGTACAGATACGCAGTATTTT.

The CDR3 DNA is TGTGCCAGCAGCTTAGAGCGGCTAGCGGGACTCTACGAGCAGTACTTC. Its protein product is CASSLERLAGLYEQYF. V usage is TRBV11-2 and J usage is TRBJ2-7; TRBD2 aligns across 9 bases. With 0 bases clipped from V and 3 bases from J, the junction kept 6 bases outside the gene matches. The germline CDR1 and CDR2 sequences are SGHAT and FQNNGV. This CDR3 region has 16 residues.

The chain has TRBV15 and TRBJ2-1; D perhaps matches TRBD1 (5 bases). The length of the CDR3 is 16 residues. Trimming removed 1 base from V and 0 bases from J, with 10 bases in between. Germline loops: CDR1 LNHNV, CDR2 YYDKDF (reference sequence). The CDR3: CATSRGATGSYNEQFF. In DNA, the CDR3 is TGTGCCACCAGCAGAGGGGCTACAGGCTCCTACAATGAGCAGTTCTTC.

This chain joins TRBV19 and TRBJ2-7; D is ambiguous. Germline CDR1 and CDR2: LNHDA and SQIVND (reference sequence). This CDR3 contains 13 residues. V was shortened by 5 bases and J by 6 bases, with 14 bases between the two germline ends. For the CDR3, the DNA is TGTGCCAGTAGTGTTACTCTGCTGGGCGAGCAGTACTTC. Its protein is CASSVTLLGEQYF.

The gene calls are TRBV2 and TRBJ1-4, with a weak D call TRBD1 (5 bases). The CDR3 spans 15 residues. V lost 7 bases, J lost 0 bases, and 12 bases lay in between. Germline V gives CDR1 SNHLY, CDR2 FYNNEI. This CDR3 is CASNPGVATNEKLFF. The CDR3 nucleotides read TGTGCCAGCAATCCGGGGGTTGCAACTAATGAAAAACTGTTTTTT. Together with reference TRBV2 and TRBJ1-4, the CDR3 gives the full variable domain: EPEVTQTPSHQVTQMGQEVILRCVPISNHLYFYWYRQILGQKVEFLVSFYNNEISEKSEIFDDQFSVERPDGSNFTLKIRSTKLEDSAMYFCASNPGVATNEKLFFGSGTQLSVL.

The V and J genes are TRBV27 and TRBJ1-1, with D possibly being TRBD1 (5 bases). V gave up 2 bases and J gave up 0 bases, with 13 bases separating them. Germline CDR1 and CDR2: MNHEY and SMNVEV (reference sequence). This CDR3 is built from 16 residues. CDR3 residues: CASSLVPGTLNTEAFF. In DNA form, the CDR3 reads TGTGCCAGCAGTTTAGTTCCTGGGACCTTGAACACTGAAGCTTTCTTT.

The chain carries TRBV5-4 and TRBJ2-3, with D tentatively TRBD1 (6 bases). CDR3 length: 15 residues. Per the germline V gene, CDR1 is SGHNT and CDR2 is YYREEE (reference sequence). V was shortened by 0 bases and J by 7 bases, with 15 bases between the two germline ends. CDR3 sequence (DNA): TGTGCCAGCAGCTTGGAGGGAACAGGGATGTATACGCAGTATTTT. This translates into CASSLEGTGMYTQYF.

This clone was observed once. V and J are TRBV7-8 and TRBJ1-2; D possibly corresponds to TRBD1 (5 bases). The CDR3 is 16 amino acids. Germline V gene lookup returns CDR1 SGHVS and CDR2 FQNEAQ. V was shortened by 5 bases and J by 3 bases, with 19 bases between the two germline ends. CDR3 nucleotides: TGTGCCAGCAGCCTTGGTAGACAGCGAAGCCACTATGGCTACACCTTC. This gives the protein CASSLGRQRSHYGYTF.